Following are 23 T cell receptor beta chains from one sample sequenced in a study of PD-1 blockade in classical Hodgkin lymphoma. All patients relapsed after autologous stem cell transplantation, and brentuximab vedotin exposure varied. Clones were sequenced by immunoSEQ multiplex PCR, and TCRdb holds only the in-frame ones, with some missing. The table includes around 41,000 clones, 76% detected once. Sample: peripheral blood mononuclear cells (PBMCs), taken at baseline. The source is a human donor with classical Hodgkin lymphoma.

This clone was seen more than once but under ten times. The gene calls are TRBV19 and TRBJ1-2; D remains ambiguous. Germline V CDR1 and CDR2: LNHDA, SQIVND (reference sequence). The CDR3 extends over 14 amino acids. Trimming pared 3 bases from V and 1 base from J, leaving 9 bases between. CDR3 DNA sequence: TGTGCCAGTAGTATGCCCGGGCTTAACTATGGCTACACCTTC. Translation: CASSMPGLNYGYTF.

This rearrangement joins TRBV30 to TRBJ1-2; no clear D gene. The CDR3 covers 13 residues. Germline values: CDR1 GTSNPN, CDR2 SVGIG (reference sequence). The V end lost 3 bases, the J end lost 4 bases, and 12 bases lay between the germline ends. The chain's CDR3 is CAWSPTHSYGYTF. In DNA form, the CDR3 reads TGTGCCTGGAGCCCCACGCACAGCTATGGCTACACCTTC.

The chain combines TRBV11-3 with TRBJ2-5; D unresolved. CDR3 length: 15 amino acids. V lost 3 bases and J 2 bases, leaving 13 bases between the germline ends. CDR1 and CDR2 (germline): SGHNT, YENEEA. The chain's CDR3 is CASSLGGTPQETQYF. The DNA for the CDR3 is TGTGCCAGCAGCTTGGGCGGCACCCCGCAAGAGACCCAGTACTTC.

J is TRBJ2-3 and V is TRBV11-2; 8 bases fit TRBD2. Germline loops: CDR1 SGHAT, CDR2 FQNNGV. The CDR3 covers 16 residues. V lost 1 base to trimming and J lost 5 bases; unmatched junction nucleotides: 8. The CDR3 spells CASSLGPPGGEDTQYF. The CDR3 coding sequence is TGTGCCAGCAGCTTAGGACCACCGGGGGGGGAAGATACGCAGTATTTT.

The V call is TRBV11-2, the J call TRBJ2-2; D is possibly TRBD1 or TRBD2 (5 bases each). Trimming left V 5 bases short and J 1 base short, with 14 bases between. The length of the CDR3 is 16 residues. Per the germline V gene, CDR1 is SGHAT and CDR2 is FQNNGV. In DNA form, the CDR3 reads TGTGCCAGCAGCCGTTATGGGGGTAGGAACACCGGGGAGCTGTTTTTT. This encodes CASSRYGGRNTGELFF.

The J gene is TRBJ1-1, the V gene TRBV6-6, with TRBD1 as a possible D gene (5 bases). Deletions cut 6 bases from V and 1 base from J, with 12 bases between. CDR1 and CDR2 (germline): MNHNY, SVGAGI (reference sequence). The CDR3 is made up of 14 amino acids. The CDR3 loop reads CASRRGEGNTEAFF. DNA for the CDR3: TGTGCCAGCAGACGGGGGGAGGGGAACACTGAAGCTTTCTTT.

V usage is TRBV5-1 and J usage is TRBJ2-7, with TRBD2 matching 7 bases. Per the germline V gene, CDR1 is SGHRS and CDR2 is YFSETQ. The CDR3 consists of 14 residues. J lost 2 bases, V lost 0 bases, and 2 bases had no gene match. CDR3 residues: CASSLGAGTYEQYF. The DNA of the CDR3 is TGCGCCAGCAGCTTGGGAGCGGGGACCTACGAGCAGTACTTC.

The V gene is TRBV11-2, the J gene TRBJ2-2, with D tentatively TRBD2 (6 bases). CDR1 is SGHAT and CDR2 is FQNNGV in the germline V gene. V was clipped by 0 bases and J by 5 bases, with 13 bases between them. The CDR3 has 16 amino acids. CDR3 in DNA: TGTGCCAGCAGCTTAGATCCGGAGGCGGGAACCGGGGAGCTGTTTTTT. Its protein product is CASSLDPEAGTGELFF. Drawing the rest from reference TRBV11-2 and TRBJ2-2, the complete variable domain is EAGVAQSPRYKIIEKRQSVAFWCNPISGHATLYWYQQILGQGPKLLIQFQNNGVVDDSQLPKDRFSAERLKGVDSTLKIQPAKLEDSAVYLCASSLDPEAGTGELFFGEGSRLTVL.

J is TRBJ2-7 and V is TRBV27, with D perhaps assigned TRBD1 or TRBD2 (6 bases each). Trimming removed 5 bases from V and 1 base from J, with 18 bases in between. Germline values: CDR1 MNHEY, CDR2 SMNVEV (reference sequence). This CDR3 contains 16 residues. CDR3 coding DNA: TGTGCCAGCAGTATTCGGGGGCCGATAGGGTCCTACGAGCAGTACTTC. Translation gives CASSIRGPIGSYEQYF.

The rearrangement uses TRBV28 and TRBJ1-5; D is undetermined. Trimming cost V 3 bases and J 11 bases, with 23 bases left between them. Germline loops: CDR1 MDHEN, CDR2 SYDVKM. This CDR3 region has 16 residues. CDR3 residues: CASSFPVVRRGSAQHF. The CDR3 DNA sequence: TGTGCCAGCAGTTTCCCTGTTGTCAGGCGAGGGTCGGCCCAGCATTTT.

The chain couples TRBV2 to TRBJ2-7; 12 bases agree with TRBD2. The CDR3 runs 16 residues. V dropped 0 bases and J dropped 7; count of bases not matched to a gene: 7. Germline V gives CDR1 SNHLY, CDR2 FYNNEI. The CDR3, as DNA: TGTGCCAGCAGTGAAGCGCGACTAGCGGGAGAGGGAGAGCAGTACTTC. Protein sequence: CASSEARLAGEGEQYF.

This sequence joins TRBV2 and TRBJ2-1; D is unclear. V lost 8 bases and J lost 6, with 8 bases in between. Looked up from germline, CDR1 is SNHLY and CDR2 is FYNNEI. This CDR3 spans 11 amino acids. The CDR3 reads CASFDPNEQFF. The CDR3 DNA follows: TGTGCCAGCTTCGACCCCAATGAGCAGTTCTTC.

The chain couples TRBV27 to TRBJ1-5; tentative D call: TRBD1 (6 bases). Trimming took off 2 bases at V and 5 bases at J, with 19 bases between the two ends. CDR3 length: 17 residues. Germline V CDR1 and CDR2: MNHEY, SMNVEV (reference sequence). The CDR3 DNA reads as TGTGCCAGCAGTTTAATGTCGGTTCGGGGGGCTCATCAGCCCCAGCATTTT. This gives the protein CASSLMSVRGAHQPQHF.

This chain links TRBV2 with TRBJ1-5; the D is unclear. This CDR3 spans 15 amino acids. Trimming cost V 4 bases and J 2 bases, with 12 bases left between them. CDR1 SNHLY and CDR2 FYNNEI come from the germline V gene. Here the CDR3 DNA reads TGTGCCAGCAGTGCGGCGGGTGAGGGCAATCAGCCCCAGCATTTT. It encodes CASSAAGEGNQPQHF.

The chain carries TRBV6-5 and TRBJ2-1; D gene ambiguous. CDR1 is MNHEY, CDR2 SVGAGI, per germline. The V end lost 2 bases, the J end lost 6 bases, and 14 bases lay between the germline ends. CDR3 length: 15 amino acids. In DNA form, the CDR3 reads TGTGCCAGCAGTTACGGCCTGGGGAATATCAATGAGCAGTTCTTC. Translation: CASSYGLGNINEQFF.

This chain connects TRBV2 to TRBJ1-2; weak D call: TRBD1 (6 bases). The CDR3 runs 13 residues. With 6 bases removed from V and 8 bases from J, the gap between germline ends came to 16 bases. Per the germline V gene, CDR1 is SNHLY and CDR2 is FYNNEI. The CDR3 here is CASRIQGFGGYTF. As DNA, the CDR3 is TGTGCCAGCAGAATTCAGGGGTTTGGAGGCTACACCTTC. The full variable domain, completed using reference TRBV2 and TRBJ1-2, is EPEVTQTPSHQVTQMGQEVILRCVPISNHLYFYWYRQILGQKVEFLVSFYNNEISEKSEIFDDQFSVERPDGSNFTLKIRSTKLEDSAMYFCASRIQGFGGYTFGSGTRLTVV.

This chain joins TRBV2 and TRBJ1-4; 8 bases fit TRBD1. The junction had 5 bases not matched to a gene; V was cut back by 6 bases and J by 11 bases. Germline V gene sequence: CDR1 SNHLY, CDR2 FYNNEI. CDR3 length: 12 amino acids. CDR3 sequence (DNA): TGTGCCAGCAGGAGCCGGGACAGGAAACTGTTTTTT. This sequence encodes CASRSRDRKLFF.

The rearrangement uses TRBV11-2 and TRBJ2-7; D perhaps matches TRBD2 (6 bases). Per the germline V gene, CDR1 is SGHAT and CDR2 is FQNNGV. Trimming removed 1 base at V and 7 bases at J, with 17 bases between. The CDR3 runs 15 residues. The CDR3 DNA follows: TGTGCCAGCAGCTTAGGGTCGGGACTTCCCCCAGAGCAGTACTTC. Protein product: CASSLGSGLPPEQYF.

This clone was seen only a few times. The chain joins TRBV5-5 to TRBJ2-3; D is unclear. This CDR3 is built from 17 residues. V dropped 4 bases and J dropped 0 bases, with 18 bases sitting between them. The germline CDR1 and CDR2 sequences are SGHKS and YYEKEE (reference sequence). CDR3 DNA sequence: TGTGCCAGCAGCCCGGTCCGGGTCAGCACTAGCACAGATACGCAGTATTTT. Protein product: CASSPVRVSTSTDTQYF.

This clone has just one count. This chain links TRBV7-8 with TRBJ1-3, with 7 positions matching TRBD1. The CDR3 consists of 14 residues. Trimming removed 8 bases from V and 2 bases from J; junction bases left unmatched: 6. Germline V lookup: CDR1 SGHVS, CDR2 FQNEAQ. The CDR3 nucleotides read TGTGCCAGCCGGCTTGACAGGGCTGGAAACACCATATATTTT. This translates into CASRLDRAGNTIYF.

Only one count was recorded for this clone. This rearrangement joins TRBV7-9 to TRBJ2-1; 8 bases fit TRBD2. V lost 5 bases to trimming and J lost 4 bases; unmatched junction nucleotides: 13. Germline V gives CDR1 SEHNR, CDR2 FQNEAQ (reference sequence). This CDR3 is built from 17 residues. In DNA, the CDR3 is TGTGCCAGCAGCCCTCCCTTCCGGACTAGCCCATACAATGAGCAGTTCTTC. Translating gives CASSPPFRTSPYNEQFF.

CDR3 nucleotides: TGTGCCAGCAGTTACAGCCTCACAGGGGGCTCACCCCTCCACTTT. Translation: CASSYSLTGGSPLHF. This chain uses TRBV6-5 with TRBJ1-6; 9 nucleotides agree with TRBD1. Germline-derived CDR1 and CDR2 are MNHEY and SVGAGI. The ends lost 2 bases at V and 10 bases at J; junction bases unmatched: 6. There are 15 residues in the CDR3.

This clone was seen a few times. The rearrangement uses TRBV6-5 and TRBJ1-5; D remains unclear. Looked up from germline, CDR1 is MNHEY and CDR2 is SVGAGI. The CDR3 is 12 residues long. Trimming cost V 8 bases and J 1 base, with 6 bases left between them. As DNA, the CDR3 is TGTGCCAGCGGACGGAGCAATCAGCCCCAGCATTTT. Amino acid sequence: CASGRSNQPQHF.